This T cell receptor (beta chain) was obtained from a study of neurological immune-mediated disorders. Across the whole study: Multiple sclerosis patients numbering approximately 35 comprised roughly 30 relapsing-remitting and 3 secondary progressive patients. Study findings and constraints: The level of TCR clonal expansion was highest in patients with HTLV-1-associated myelopathy and lowest in multiple sclerosis, where it fell below the level seen in healthy controls. Among 34 multiple sclerosis patients, phylogenetic grouping put the repertoires of 18 into a single related-CDR3 cluster, a possible signature.

Synthesis of cDNA was carried out by template-switch 5'RACE. The reaction used 10-nucleotide random UMIs. TCRdb reanalysed the 5' RACE reads using MiXCR and keeps one entry per CDR3 protein. In the table there are tens of thousands of distinct CDR3 sequences, approximately 5.2% of which are singletons. This clonotype was detected ten times or more. Its antigen is unidentified. The sequencing input was PBMCs. The clonotype was recovered from a man between 18 and 35 years old with multiple sclerosis.

The CDR3 nucleotides are TGTGCCACCCCCGGGGCGAACACCGGGGAGCTGTTTTTT. The encoded protein is CATPGANTGELFF. J is TRBJ2-2 and V is TRBV28, with a possible D match to TRBD2 (5 bases). V dropped 10 bases and J dropped 0 bases, with 9 bases sitting between them. Germline CDR1 is MDHEN and CDR2 is SYDVKM. The CDR3 covers 13 residues. The variable domain in full, completed from reference TRBV28 and TRBJ2-2, reads DVKVTQSSRYLVKRTGEKVFLECVQDMDHENMFWYRQDPGLGLRLIYFSYDVKMKEKGDIPEGYSVSREKKERFSLILESASTNQTSMYLCATPGANTGELFFGEGSRLTVL.